A single sample is the source of the 12 T cell receptor beta chains below, sequenced in a study of T-cell memory formation after mild COVID-19. TCRdb re-called the 5' RACE reads with MiXCR, one entry per CDR3 protein. The profile shows 200,000 to 250,000 distinct CDR3 sequences, approximately 16% of them singletons. The sample comprised PBMCs or a T cell subset sorted from them (not recorded which). The receptors shown here come from a man between 18 and 29 years old who had mild COVID-19 (a few samples of this study predate the infection). Cell type and time point are not known.

This clonotype was observed a few times. The V gene is TRBV7-2, the J gene TRBJ2-2; no definite D call. CDR3 size: 12 residues. Germline CDR1 and CDR2: SGHTA and FQGNSA. V was trimmed by 5 bases and J by 6 bases, leaving 7 bases between them. CDR3 in amino acids: CASSQGPGELFF. The CDR3 DNA reads as TGTGCCAGCAGCCAAGGACCCGGGGAGCTGTTTTTT.

This clonotype was detected only a few times. The J gene is TRBJ1-2, the V gene TRBV5-4; 8 bases match TRBD1. Germline CDR1 SGHNT, CDR2 YYREEE (reference sequence). J gave up 7 bases and V 3 bases, and 5 bases lay outside the gene matches. This CDR3 is 13 amino acids long. CDR3 residues: CASSSTDRGGYTF. CDR3 DNA sequence: TGTGCCAGCAGCTCGACCGACAGGGGTGGCTACACCTTC.

J is TRBJ2-2 and V is TRBV4-2, with 11 positions matching TRBD2. With 3 bases clipped from V and 13 bases from J, the junction kept 19 bases outside the gene matches. Looked up from germline, CDR1 is LGHNA and CDR2 is YNFKEQ. The CDR3 is 18 amino acids. The CDR3 spells CASSHDLPGLAADRGLFF. In DNA, the CDR3 is TGTGCCAGCAGCCATGACTTACCGGGACTAGCGGCGGACCGGGGGCTGTTTTTT.

This clonotype has just a few counts. V is TRBV28 and J is TRBJ2-7; TRBD1 is a possible D gene (6 bases). This CDR3 spans 13 amino acids. The V and J ends lost 7 bases and 0 bases respectively, with 10 bases between them. Germline V lookup: CDR1 MDHEN, CDR2 SYDVKM. CDR3 nucleotides: TGTGCCAGCACCACAGGGAGCTCCTACGAGCAGTACGTC. It is translated as CASTTGSSYEQYV.

The gene calls are TRBV29-1 and TRBJ2-3, with D hard to call. Germline CDR1 reads SQVTM; CDR2 reads ANQGSEA. This CDR3 is 15 amino acids long. V was shortened by 0 bases and J by 0 bases, with 10 bases between the two germline ends. CDR3 coding DNA: TGCAGCGTTGAAGATAGGGCAGCTAGCACAGATACGCAGTATTTT. Protein product: CSVEDRAASTDTQYF.

Only a few counts were recorded for this clonotype. V is TRBV5-1 and J is TRBJ2-4; D might be TRBD1 (7 bases). Germline loops: CDR1 SGHRS, CDR2 YFSETQ. Trimming left V 4 bases short and J 7 bases short, with 24 bases between. CDR3 length equals 17 residues. In nucleotides, the CDR3 is TGCGCCAGCAGCCCAAGTCAGGGGGGCCCGATAGAGAACATTCAGTACTTC. Translation: CASSPSQGGPIENIQYF. Complete variable domain (other parts from reference TRBV5-1 and TRBJ2-4): KAGVTQTPRYLIKTRGQQVTLSCSPISGHRSVSWYQQTPGQGLQFLFEYFSETQRNKGNFPGRFSGRQFSNSRSEMNVSTLELGDSALYLCASSPSQGGPIENIQYFGAGTRLSVL.

This clonotype was counted a few times. V usage is TRBV9 and J usage is TRBJ1-4; 7 bases align to TRBD1. CDR1 and CDR2 (germline): SGDLS, YYNGEE. The CDR3 contains 15 residues. V was pared by 1 base and J by 7 bases, with 7 bases of the junction left unmatched. The CDR3 DNA is TGTGCCAGCAGCGTACAGGGGGTCCCAGCTGAAAAACTGTTTTTT. Protein product: CASSVQGVPAEKLFF.

This clonotype was counted only a few times. This sequence joins TRBV12-3 or TRBV12-4 and TRBJ2-2; the match to TRBD1 covers 8 bases. The junction had 6 bases not matched to a gene; V was cut back by 7 bases and J by 2 bases. CDR3 length: 15 residues. For the CDR3, the DNA is TGTGCCAGCACCCGGACAGGGACAAACACCGGGGAGCTGTTTTTT. Its translation: CASTRTGTNTGELFF.

This clonotype was counted between two and nine times. This chain links TRBV6-2 or TRBV6-3 with TRBJ2-3, with 9 bases that match TRBD1. From germline, CDR1 is MNHEY and CDR2 SVGEGT. V lost 4 bases to trimming and J lost 4 bases; unmatched junction nucleotides: 12. The CDR3 has 17 amino acids. CDR3 in DNA: TGTGCCAGCAGTTGGGACAGGGAGAGAGGGATGCCAGATACGCAGTATTTT. Its protein is CASSWDRERGMPDTQYF.

The rearrangement joins TRBV6-5 to TRBJ1-6; no firm D call. The CDR3 sequence is 13 residues long. V lost 0 bases and J 12 bases, leaving 9 bases between the germline ends. Germline V gene sequence: CDR1 MNHEY, CDR2 SVGAGI. The CDR3 DNA reads as TGTGCCAGCAGTTACTCGATTGGGAGACCCCTCCACTTT. It yields the protein CASSYSIGRPLHF.

The chain carries TRBV6-5 and TRBJ2-7; 9 bases map to TRBD1. This CDR3 spans 15 amino acids. Germline CDR1 reads MNHEY; CDR2 reads SVGAGI. The V segment lost 2 bases and the J segment 8 bases; nucleotides outside the gene matches: 10. CDR3 nucleotide sequence: TGTGCCAGCAGTTACGGCCCCGGGACAGGGAGCAAGCAGTACGTC. Amino acids: CASSYGPGTGSKQYV.

This clonotype was seen only a few times. V and J are TRBV5-1 and TRBJ2-2, with D possibly being TRBD1 or TRBD2 (5 bases each). CDR3 length: 14 amino acids. CDR1 and CDR2 (germline): SGHRS, YFSETQ. Deletions cut 6 bases from V and 1 base from J, with 10 bases between. The CDR3 DNA sequence: TGCGCCAGCATCGAGGGGTTGAACACCGGGGAGCTGTTTTTT. Its protein product is CASIEGLNTGELFF. The full variable domain, with the rest looked up from reference TRBV5-1 and TRBJ2-2, is KAGVTQTPRYLIKTRGQQVTLSCSPISGHRSVSWYQQTPGQGLQFLFEYFSETQRNKGNFPGRFSGRQFSNSRSEMNVSTLELGDSALYLCASIEGLNTGELFFGEGSRLTVL.